Listed below are T cell receptor beta chains from one sample, sequenced in a study of blood T cells in healthy people across ages. TCRdb processed the 5' RACE reads anew with MiXCR; each CDR3 protein has one entry. The profile shows approximately 360,000 distinct CDR3 sequences, about half of them singletons. Input material: blood. These receptors all stem from a man aged 60-69 years in good health. Each CDR3 is given with its conserved first and last residue. The D gene is left open where the match is weak. Clone size is given for some rows only: seen once, a few or many times, or a class if the clone is expanded.

d_gene: -
abundance: -
j_gene: TRBJ2-3
v_gene: TRBV7-9
CDR3nt: TGTGCCAGCAGCTTACGAGGGGCAGATACGCAGTATTTT
CDR3aa: CASSLRGADTQYF

d_gene: -
abundance: -
j_gene: TRBJ2-1
v_gene: TRBV25-1
CDR3nt: TGTGCCAGCAGTGTTACAGGCGGCTCCTACAATGAGCAGTTCTTC
CDR3aa: CASSVTGGSYNEQFF

d_gene: -
abundance: many
j_gene: TRBJ2-7
v_gene: TRBV20-1
CDR3nt: TGCAGTGCTAGAGGGGGACCCTACGAGCAGTACTTC
CDR3aa: CSARGGPYEQYF

d_gene: TRBD2
abundance: few
j_gene: TRBJ2-1
v_gene: TRBV2
CDR3nt: TGTGCCAGCAGTCCCACTAGCGGGAGGGCCGATGAGCAGTTCTTC
CDR3aa: CASSPTSGRADEQFF

d_gene: TRBD2
abundance: -
j_gene: TRBJ2-3
v_gene: TRBV6-4
CDR3nt: TGTGCCAGCAGGGACTCGGGAGGGCCGGATACGCAGTATTTT
CDR3aa: CASRDSGGPDTQYF

d_gene: TRBD1
abundance: -
j_gene: TRBJ1-1
v_gene: TRBV29-1
CDR3nt: TGCAGCGTTGCGGGACAGGGGGGTAACACTGAAGCTTTCTTT
CDR3aa: CSVAGQGGNTEAFF

d_gene: -
abundance: -
j_gene: TRBJ2-5
v_gene: TRBV7-2
CDR3nt: TGTGCCAGCAGCCAGACGGAGACCCAGTACTTC
CDR3aa: CASSQTETQYF

d_gene: TRBD1
abundance: -
j_gene: TRBJ1-2
v_gene: TRBV14
CDR3nt: TGTGCCAGCAGCGGGGGACAGGGGGCGCGATATGGCTACACCTTC
CDR3aa: CASSGGQGARYGYTF

d_gene: -
abundance: -
j_gene: TRBJ2-2
v_gene: TRBV7-2
CDR3nt: TGTGCCAGCGGACAGGGACTAGGCACCGGGGAGCTGTTTTTT
CDR3aa: CASGQGLGTGELFF

d_gene: -
abundance: -
j_gene: TRBJ1-2
v_gene: TRBV29-1
CDR3nt: TGCAGCGTGAGACGGGACACCCAAAGGGGCTACACCTTC
CDR3aa: CSVRRDTQRGYTF

d_gene: TRBD1
abundance: once
j_gene: TRBJ2-5
v_gene: TRBV7-7
CDR3nt: TGTGCTAGCAGCTTAGTTGGTTGGGGACAGGGTGAGACCCAGTACTTC
CDR3aa: CASSLVGWGQGETQYF

d_gene: -
abundance: few
j_gene: TRBJ2-1
v_gene: TRBV29-1
CDR3nt: TGCAGCGTCCCGCCTGGGCAGGGGAGGTCTTACAATGAGCAGTTCTTC
CDR3aa: CSVPPGQGRSYNEQFF

d_gene: -
abundance: -
j_gene: TRBJ1-2
v_gene: TRBV7-2
CDR3nt: TGTGCCAGCAGCTTGGGAGGGGGGTACTATGGCTACACCTTC
CDR3aa: CASSLGGGYYGYTF

d_gene: TRBD2
abundance: -
j_gene: TRBJ2-7
v_gene: TRBV2
CDR3nt: TGTGCCAGCAGGCGGGAGAGTATTAGCAACGAGCAGTACTTC
CDR3aa: CASRRESISNEQYF

d_gene: -
abundance: -
j_gene: TRBJ2-7
v_gene: TRBV4-1
CDR3nt: TGCGCCAGCAGCCAAGTAGGCCTGATAGGGGCCGAGCAGTACTTC
CDR3aa: CASSQVGLIGAEQYF

d_gene: TRBD1
abundance: -
j_gene: TRBJ1-2
v_gene: TRBV7-9
CDR3nt: TGTGCCAGCAGCCCTGGGACAGTTGGCTACACCTTC
CDR3aa: CASSPGTVGYTF

d_gene: -
abundance: -
j_gene: TRBJ2-7
v_gene: TRBV20-1
CDR3nt: TGCAGTGCTCTGAGGTCCCCCTACAATGAGCAGTACTTC
CDR3aa: CSALRSPYNEQYF

d_gene: TRBD2
abundance: few
j_gene: TRBJ2-3
v_gene: TRBV3-1
CDR3nt: TGTGCCAGCAGCCCTTTAGCGGGGGCGAGCACAGATACGCAGTATTTT
CDR3aa: CASSPLAGASTDTQYF

d_gene: -
abundance: once
j_gene: TRBJ1-1
v_gene: TRBV29-1
CDR3nt: TGCAGTGCCTTTGGGACTGTGAACACTGAAGCTTTCTTT
CDR3aa: CSAFGTVNTEAFF

d_gene: TRBD1
abundance: -
j_gene: TRBJ2-7
v_gene: TRBV7-9
CDR3nt: TGTGCCAGCAGCTTAGTCCGGCAGGGACAGGCCGGCTACGAGCAGTACTTC
CDR3aa: CASSLVRQGQAGYEQYF

d_gene: -
abundance: -
j_gene: TRBJ2-2
v_gene: TRBV29-1
CDR3nt: TGCAGCGTTGATGGCAGGAGCACCGGGGAGCTGTTTTTT
CDR3aa: CSVDGRSTGELFF

d_gene: TRBD2
abundance: few
j_gene: TRBJ2-3
v_gene: TRBV24-1
CDR3nt: TGTGCCACCAGTGATGGCCTAGCGGGGGTAACAGATACGCAGTATTTT
CDR3aa: CATSDGLAGVTDTQYF

d_gene: -
abundance: -
j_gene: TRBJ1-5
v_gene: TRBV20-1
CDR3nt: TGCAGTGCTTCCCAAGGACAGCCCAATCAGCCCCAGCATTTT
CDR3aa: CSASQGQPNQPQHF

d_gene: -
abundance: -
j_gene: TRBJ2-3
v_gene: TRBV25-1
CDR3nt: TGTGCCAGCACCGGGCTTGATACGCAGTATTTT
CDR3aa: CASTGLDTQYF

d_gene: -
abundance: many
j_gene: TRBJ1-2
v_gene: TRBV25-1
CDR3nt: TGTGCCAGCAGTGGGGGGGGCGGCTACACCTTC
CDR3aa: CASSGGGGYTF

d_gene: TRBD2
abundance: -
j_gene: TRBJ2-7
v_gene: TRBV20-1
CDR3nt: TGCAGTGCTAGAGATGGAGCGGGGAACTCCTACGAGCAGTACTTC
CDR3aa: CSARDGAGNSYEQYF

d_gene: TRBD2
abundance: -
j_gene: TRBJ2-4
v_gene: TRBV6-1
CDR3nt: TGTGCCAGCAGCCCCAATCTAGGGACTAGCGGGGGGGCCGGTGGAAACATTCAGTACTTC
CDR3aa: CASSPNLGTSGGAGGNIQYF

d_gene: TRBD2
abundance: few
j_gene: TRBJ2-3
v_gene: TRBV9
CDR3nt: TGTGCCAGCAGTGTCTTTGCGGGAGGGGGGGTGATGGATACGCAGTATTTT
CDR3aa: CASSVFAGGGVMDTQYF

d_gene: TRBD1
abundance: -
j_gene: TRBJ2-3
v_gene: TRBV6-4
CDR3nt: TGTGCCAGCAGAGAACAGGGGGCTAGCACAGATACGCAGTATTTT
CDR3aa: CASREQGASTDTQYF

d_gene: TRBD1
abundance: -
j_gene: TRBJ1-1
v_gene: TRBV6-5
CDR3nt: TGTGCCAGCAGTTCTCTTCCCGACAGGGGGGTTTGGAGCACTGAAGCTTTCTTT
CDR3aa: CASSSLPDRGVWSTEAFF

d_gene: -
abundance: few
j_gene: TRBJ2-7
v_gene: TRBV7-2
CDR3nt: TGTGCCAGCAGCCCGGGACTTTTTCGAGAGCAGTACTTC
CDR3aa: CASSPGLFREQYF

d_gene: -
abundance: -
j_gene: TRBJ2-3
v_gene: TRBV7-9
CDR3nt: TGTGCCAGCAGCCCCCAAATTGGGACTCGCCCGAAGCGGGATACGCAGTATTTT
CDR3aa: CASSPQIGTRPKRDTQYF

d_gene: -
abundance: few
j_gene: TRBJ2-3
v_gene: TRBV20-1
CDR3nt: TGCAGTGCTACAACGGGGGCAGATACGCAGTATTTT
CDR3aa: CSATTGADTQYF